Detailed here is one T cell receptor (beta chain). Antigen specificity is unknown. These data originate in a study of T cell responses to AZD1222 COVID-19 vaccine. TCRdb's copy holds only in-frame clones and misses some; the assay was immunoSEQ multiplex PCR. This sample has about 110,000 clones, with around 90% found just once. V was shortened by 0 bases and J by 6 bases, with 12 bases between the two germline ends. The CDR3 runs 14 residues. Per the germline V gene, CDR1 is SGHRS and CDR2 is YFSETQ. Whole-study results and caveats: Regions 160-218 and 743-854 dominated among vaccine-associated CD4 TCRs spanning spike. An increase in Spike-specific TCR breadth and depth was observed after two AZD1222 doses. At study baseline, merely five or six AZD1222 recipients were seropositive. Clonal diversity may have been underestimated in mostly white British donors.

This clonotype was sampled from an adult who received the AZD1222 COVID-19 vaccine. The J gene is TRBJ1-2, the V gene TRBV5-1; TRBD1 is a possible D gene (5 bases). The sample consisted of peripheral blood, taken 28 days after the second AZD1222 dose. Here the CDR3 reads CASSLGRDRDGYTF. Written as DNA, the CDR3 is TGCGCCAGCAGCTTGGGTCGGGACCGGGATGGCTACACCTTC.